Listed here are 4 T cell receptor beta chains from one sample, sequenced in a study of T cells after yellow fever vaccination. TCRdb used MiXCR to reprocess the 5' RACE reads, holding one entry per CDR3 protein. Of hundreds of thousands of distinct CDR3 sequences listed, more than 5.5% are singletons. The sample consisted of PBMCs, taken 5 days after the yellow fever booster vaccination. The receptors stem from a man between 25 and 39 years old who received the YFV17D yellow fever vaccine.

This clonotype was seen ten or more times. V is TRBV5-5 and J is TRBJ1-5; no definite D call. V was shortened by 2 bases and J by 3 bases, with 6 bases between the two germline ends. The germline V gene has CDR1 SGHKS and CDR2 YYEKEE (reference sequence). CDR3 length equals 13 residues. In DNA form, the CDR3 reads TGTGCCAGCAGCTTCGGGTACAATCAGCCCCAGCATTTT. Its translation: CASSFGYNQPQHF.

This clonotype was observed at least ten times. The rearrangement joins TRBV6-5 to TRBJ1-6; D possibly corresponds to TRBD1 (5 bases). There are 15 residues in the CDR3. The V end lost 2 bases, the J end lost 5 bases, and 10 bases lay between the germline ends. The V gene's germline CDR1 is MNHEY and CDR2 SVGAGI. The CDR3 reads CASSYTDKHNSPLHF. The CDR3 DNA sequence: TGTGCCAGCAGTTACACGGACAAACATAATTCACCCCTCCACTTT.

Many counts were recorded for this clonotype. As DNA, the CDR3 is TGCAGTGCAAAAAGCGGGAGGGCCTTTCGTTGGGACGAGCAGTACTTC. It encodes CSAKSGRAFRWDEQYF. This chain links TRBV20-1 with TRBJ2-7, with 10 bases identical to TRBD2. The germline CDR1 and CDR2 sequences are DFQATT and SNEGSKA (reference sequence). The CDR3 is 16 residues long. The V segment lost 6 bases and the J segment 5 bases; nucleotides outside the gene matches: 16.

Ten or more counts support this clonotype. The gene calls are TRBV27 and TRBJ2-3, with 7 bases that match TRBD2. The CDR3 has 17 residues. Germline assignment: CDR1 MNHEY and CDR2 SMNVEV (reference sequence). Trimming removed 0 bases from V and 0 bases from J; junction bases left unmatched: 6. CDR3 nucleotide sequence: TGTGCCAGCAGTTTATCATTAAGCGGGATGAGCACAGATACGCAGTATTTT. Encoded protein: CASSLSLSGMSTDTQYF.